These 26 T cell receptor beta chains were all obtained from the same sample, sequenced in a study of beta chain features in type 1 diabetes. Findings and limits, study-wide: Across all four CD4+ subsets, people with type 1 diabetes showed modestly shorter TCRB CDR3s.

Every bit of the isolated RNA underwent reverse transcription, so sequencing read expressed TCRB transcripts. Sequencing was performed with immunoSEQ multiplex PCR; in TCRdb, only in-frame clones are kept and a portion is missing. The sample yields 20,000 to 30,000 clones, approximately 53% seen once. Their antigens remain unidentified. Sequenced material: stem cell memory CD4+ T cells from blood. Every receptor here comes from a man younger than 40 with type 1 diabetes.

This clone occurred a few times. The CDR3 protein is CASSELRQGRNEQFF. CDR3 nucleotides: TGTGCCAGCAGCGAATTAAGACAGGGAAGGAATGAGCAGTTCTTC. J is TRBJ2-1 and V is TRBV7-9; 7 nucleotides match TRBD1. The trim removed 5 bases at V and 7 bases at J, leaving 11 bases unmatched. CDR3 length: 15 amino acids. Germline V CDR1 and CDR2: SEHNR, FQNEAQ (reference sequence). The variable domain in full, with the rest retrieved from reference TRBV7-9 and TRBJ2-1, is DTGVSQNPRHKITKRGQNVTFRCDPISEHNRLYWYRQTLGQGPEFLTYFQNEAQLEKSRLLSDRFSAERPKGSFSTLEIQRTEQGDSAMYLCASSELRQGRNEQFFGPGTRLTVL.

This rearrangement joins TRBV19 to TRBJ2-7; 7 positions agree with TRBD1. V gave up 3 bases and J gave up 5 bases; unmatched junction bases: 4. The CDR3 is made up of 13 amino acids. Germline values: CDR1 LNHDA, CDR2 SQIVND (reference sequence). The CDR3 DNA reads as TGTGCCAGTAGTATCGACAGGGCGAACGAGCAGTACTTC. Translated, it gives CASSIDRANEQYF.

This chain links TRBV10-1 with TRBJ2-2; D remains unclear. Between the trimmed V and J ends, which lost 6 bases and 2 bases, there was a span of 7 bases. Germline CDR1 WNHNN, CDR2 SYGVQD (reference sequence). This CDR3 region has 13 residues. Here the CDR3 reads CASRGHNTGELFF. Here the CDR3 DNA reads TGCGCCAGCAGGGGCCATAACACCGGGGAGCTGTTTTTT.

V and J are TRBV4-2 and TRBJ2-6, with TRBD1 matching 8 bases. Germline CDR1 is LGHNA and CDR2 is YNFKEQ. The V and J ends lost 4 bases and 1 base, in that order; junction bases with no gene match: 6. This CDR3 contains 17 residues. CDR3 sequence: CASSLGQGSSGANVLTF. For the CDR3, the DNA is TGTGCCAGCAGCCTTGGACAGGGATCTTCTGGGGCCAACGTCCTGACTTTC.

The chain couples TRBV7-9 to TRBJ2-1, with a tentative D call TRBD1 (5 bases). Looked up from germline, CDR1 is SEHNR and CDR2 is FQNEAQ (reference sequence). Trimming cost V 2 bases and J 9 bases, with 23 bases left between them. This CDR3 spans 17 amino acids. The CDR3 coding sequence is TGTGCCAGCAGCTTATACGGCCGGACCGACAGAACCGGTGAGCAGTTCTTC. Residues: CASSLYGRTDRTGEQFF.

This clone was counted once. The CDR3 is CASSQTETPYGYTF. The CDR3 DNA reads TGCGCCAGCAGCCAAACGGAGACCCCTTATGGCTACACCTTC. V usage is TRBV4-1 and J usage is TRBJ1-2, with D unclear. The CDR3 contains 14 residues. Germline V CDR1 and CDR2: MGHRA, YSYEKL. V shed 2 bases and J shed 5 bases, with 12 bases lying between them.

V is TRBV5-1 and J is TRBJ2-7; 7 bases are shared with TRBD1. CDR3 size: 13 residues. Trimming at V came to 5 bases and at J to 6 bases, leaving 8 bases not matched to a gene. Germline values: CDR1 SGHRS, CDR2 YFSETQ. CDR3 sequence reads: CASRGTAVGEQYF. The DNA for the CDR3 is TGCGCCAGCAGGGGGACAGCCGTCGGCGAGCAGTACTTC.

The gene calls are TRBV30 and TRBJ1-2; D gene uncertain. V was cut by 1 base and J by 1 base, with 7 bases left in between. Germline V gives CDR1 GTSNPN, CDR2 SVGIG (reference sequence). The length of the CDR3 is 13 residues. In nucleotides, the CDR3 is TGTGCCTGGAGTGGCGGGGTTAACTATGGCTACACCTTC. Residues: CAWSGGVNYGYTF.

Only a few counts were recorded for this clone. The rearrangement uses TRBV18 and TRBJ2-3; perhaps TRBD1 as D (6 bases). V was shortened by 3 bases and J by 1 base, with 8 bases between the two germline ends. CDR1 KGHSH and CDR2 LQKENI come from the germline V gene. CDR3 length: 14 residues. The CDR3 reads CASSPGAGTDTQYF. In nucleotides, the CDR3 is TGTGCCAGCTCACCGGGGGCTGGCACAGATACGCAGTATTTT.

The chain recombines TRBV7-2 with TRBJ1-1; a weak D match, TRBD1 (5 bases). Trimming left V 5 bases short and J 0 bases short, with 7 bases between. The length of the CDR3 is 13 residues. Germline V CDR1 and CDR2: SGHTA, FQGNSA. The CDR3 region has the DNA TGTGCCAGCAGCCAGGGCATGAACACTGAAGCTTTCTTT. This gives the protein CASSQGMNTEAFF.

The chain recombines TRBV6-1 with TRBJ1-3, with D unclear. The CDR3 is 14 amino acids. V lost 7 bases and J lost 0, with 10 bases in between. Per germline, CDR1 MNHNS and CDR2 SASEGT. The CDR3 protein is CASILKSSGNTIYF. CDR3 DNA sequence: TGTGCCAGCATCCTTAAGAGCTCTGGAAACACCATATATTTT.

This chain links TRBV4-1 with TRBJ2-3, with D possibly matching TRBD2 (5 bases). Germline V gene data show CDR1 as MGHRA and CDR2 as YSYEKL. The CDR3 extends over 16 amino acids. With 0 bases removed from V and 2 bases from J, the gap between germline ends came to 12 bases. The CDR3 coding sequence is TGCGCCAGCAGCCAAGAACTGGACTTCATCACAGATACGCAGTATTTT. Its translation: CASSQELDFITDTQYF.

This chain uses TRBV7-6 with TRBJ2-3; TRBD2 matches at 13 bases. The ends lost 4 bases at V and 4 bases at J; junction bases unmatched: 5. The CDR3 has 16 amino acids. Germline lookup yields CDR1 SGHVS and CDR2 FNYEAQ. The CDR3 loop reads CASSWTTSGGADTQYF. CDR3 coding DNA: TGTGCCAGCAGCTGGACCACTAGCGGGGGGGCAGATACGCAGTATTTT.

A remark on this clone: The junction differs from germline at one of its ends, possibly a read error. This sequence joins TRBV5-1 and TRBJ2-7; D gene uncertain. CDR3 size: 13 residues. Germline lookup yields CDR1 SGHRS and CDR2 YFSETQ. In DNA, the CDR3 is TGCGCCAGCAGAGTGGCAGAGAACTACGCGCAGTACTTC. Translation: CASRVAENYAQYF.

The rearrangement links TRBV10-3 to TRBJ1-5; 9 nucleotides agree with TRBD1. V trimming: 4 bases; J trimming: 4 bases; junction bases outside the gene matches: 5. This CDR3 is built from 15 residues. Germline V gene sequence: CDR1 ENHRY, CDR2 SYGVKD. CDR3 in amino acids: CAISAGQGKNQPQHF. CDR3 DNA sequence: TGTGCCATCAGTGCTGGACAGGGGAAGAATCAGCCCCAGCATTTT.

This CDR3 reads CASSPVSGRAQETQYF. DNA of the CDR3: TGTGCCAGCAGCCCCGTAAGCGGGAGGGCCCAGGAGACCCAGTACTTC. This chain connects TRBV5-6 to TRBJ2-5, with 10 bases fitting TRBD2. The CDR3 totals 16 residues. V shed 4 bases, J shed 5 bases, and the junction held 11 bases outside the gene matches. Germline values: CDR1 SGHDT, CDR2 YYEEEE.

This clone was seen more than once but under ten times. The junction departs from the called germline gene at one end, perhaps through a read error. This chain joins TRBV11-3 and TRBJ2-1, with 9 bases matching TRBD2. Per germline, CDR1 SGHNT and CDR2 YENEEA. The CDR3 is made up of 14 amino acids. CDR3 in DNA: TGTGCCAGCAGCAAGACTACGGGACTAGCCTCGCCGGTCTTC. Its translation is CASSKTTGLASPVF.

The chain employs TRBV5-1 and TRBJ2-3, with D hard to call. V lost 0 bases to trimming and J lost 2 bases, with 7 bases between them. This CDR3 is 14 amino acids long. CDR1 and CDR2 from the germline V gene are SGHRS and YFSETQ. DNA of the CDR3: TGCGCCAGCAGCTTGGCAGGCACCACAGATACGCAGTATTTT. Its protein product is CASSLAGTTDTQYF.

This clone was seen only a few times. The rearrangement joins TRBV15 to TRBJ2-3, with TRBD1 matching 10 bases. CDR3 length: 16 amino acids. V gave up 1 base and J gave up 4 bases; unmatched junction bases: 5. Germline loops: CDR1 LNHNV, CDR2 YYDKDF (reference sequence). The CDR3 spells CATSRGGQGVADTQYF. The CDR3 DNA reads as TGTGCCACCAGCAGAGGTGGACAGGGGGTCGCAGATACGCAGTATTTT.

This chain connects TRBV18 to TRBJ1-5, with TRBD1 matching 9 bases. Germline CDR1 and CDR2: KGHSH and LQKENI. The CDR3 is made up of 15 amino acids. Trimming at V came to 4 bases and at J to 6 bases, leaving 7 bases not matched to a gene. The DNA for the CDR3 is TGTGCCAGCTCACAGGGTACAGGGGGCCTTCAGCCCCAGCATTTT. Protein sequence: CASSQGTGGLQPQHF. Together with reference TRBV18 and TRBJ1-5, the CDR3 gives the full variable domain: NAGVMQNPRHLVRRRGQEARLRCSPMKGHSHVYWYRQLPEEGLKFMVYLQKENIIDESGMPKERFSAEFPKEGPSILRIQQVVRGDSAAYFCASSQGTGGLQPQHFGDGTRLSIL.

This clone was recorded once. This chain links TRBV2 with TRBJ1-1; TRBD1 agrees at 7 bases. The CDR3 is made up of 14 amino acids. V dropped 6 bases and J dropped 3; count of bases not matched to a gene: 7. Germline CDR1 and CDR2: SNHLY and FYNNEI. As DNA, the CDR3 is TGTGCCAGCAGCATATTAACAGGGGACACTGAAGCTTTCTTT. Translated, it gives CASSILTGDTEAFF.

V gene TRBV4-2 combines with J gene TRBJ2-5; 8 nucleotides agree with TRBD2. The germline gives CDR1 LGHNA, CDR2 YNFKEQ. This CDR3 has 17 residues. Trimming cost V 4 bases and J 5 bases; bases outside gene matches: 15. The CDR3 DNA follows: TGTGCCAGCAGCCGTTGGGGCAGCGGGGGTGACCCGGAGACCCAGTACTTC. Its protein is CASSRWGSGGDPETQYF.

The chain employs TRBV5-1 and TRBJ1-6; the match to TRBD1 covers 8 bases. The germline V gene encodes CDR1 SGHRS and CDR2 YFSETQ. The V gene end was trimmed by 4 bases and the J gene end by 4 bases; junction bases not matched to a gene: 4. The CDR3 runs 15 residues. This CDR3 is CASSPDRGYNSPLHF. CDR3 coding DNA: TGCGCCAGCAGCCCTGACAGGGGTTATAATTCACCCCTCCACTTT.

In its sample, this clone was seen once. The rearrangement links TRBV7-9 to TRBJ2-1; 13 positions agree with TRBD2. In germline, CDR1 is SEHNR, CDR2 FQNEAQ (reference sequence). CDR3 length: 15 amino acids. The V and J ends lost 2 bases and 10 bases, in that order; junction bases with no gene match: 5. CDR3 protein: CASSLRTSGGVEQFF. CDR3 DNA sequence: TGTGCCAGCAGCTTACGAACTAGCGGGGGGGTCGAGCAGTTCTTC. Full variable domain (remainder filled in from reference TRBV7-9 and TRBJ2-1): DTGVSQNPRHKITKRGQNVTFRCDPISEHNRLYWYRQTLGQGPEFLTYFQNEAQLEKSRLLSDRFSAERPKGSFSTLEIQRTEQGDSAMYLCASSLRTSGGVEQFFGPGTRLTVL.

In its sample, this clone was seen a few times. V is TRBV4-1 and J is TRBJ1-5, with D perhaps matching TRBD1 (5 bases). Per germline, CDR1 MGHRA and CDR2 YSYEKL. V lost 1 base and J 2 bases, leaving 12 bases between the germline ends. This CDR3 region has 16 residues. The CDR3 DNA reads as TGCGCCAGCAGCCAAGTCATTCAGGGTGGCAATCAGCCCCAGCATTTT. Translation gives CASSQVIQGGNQPQHF.

V and J are TRBV20-1 and TRBJ2-1; D is unclear. This CDR3 is 11 amino acids long. Trimming removed 3 bases from V and 4 bases from J, with 4 bases in between. Germline values: CDR1 DFQATT, CDR2 SNEGSKA (reference sequence). The CDR3 here is CSASPYNEQFF. The CDR3 nucleotides are TGCAGTGCTAGCCCTTACAATGAGCAGTTCTTC.